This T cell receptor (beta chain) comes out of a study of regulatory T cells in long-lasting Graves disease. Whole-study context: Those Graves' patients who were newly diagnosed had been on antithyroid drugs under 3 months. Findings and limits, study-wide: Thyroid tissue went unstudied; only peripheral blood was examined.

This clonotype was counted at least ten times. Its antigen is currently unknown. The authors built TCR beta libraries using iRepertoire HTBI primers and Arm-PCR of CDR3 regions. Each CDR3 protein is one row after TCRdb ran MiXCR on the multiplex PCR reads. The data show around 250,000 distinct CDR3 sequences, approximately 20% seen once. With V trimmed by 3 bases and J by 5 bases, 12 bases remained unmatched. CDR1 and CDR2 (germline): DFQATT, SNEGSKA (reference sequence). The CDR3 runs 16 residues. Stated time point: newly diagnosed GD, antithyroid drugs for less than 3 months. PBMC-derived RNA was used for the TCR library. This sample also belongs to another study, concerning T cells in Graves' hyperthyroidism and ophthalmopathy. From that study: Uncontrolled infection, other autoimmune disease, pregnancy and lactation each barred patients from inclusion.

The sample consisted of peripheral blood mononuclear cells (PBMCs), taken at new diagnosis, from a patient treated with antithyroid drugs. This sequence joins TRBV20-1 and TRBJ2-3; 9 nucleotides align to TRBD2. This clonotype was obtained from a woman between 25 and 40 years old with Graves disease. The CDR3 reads CSASPRVAGGGDTQYF. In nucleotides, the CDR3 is TGCAGTGCTAGTCCGAGGGTTGCGGGGGGGGGAGATACGCAGTATTTT.